This T cell receptor (beta chain) was sequenced during a study of graft-versus-host responses after intestinal transplantation. Study-wide context: In this cohort, recipients had multivisceral, liver-intestinal, or isolated intestinal transplants. Study-level results: Within the allografts of patients who had graft-donor T cell macrochimerism, graft-versus-host to host-versus-graft clonal ratios were high.

Concerning this clone: What it recognizes is unknown.

Germline trimming cut 4 bases from V and 4 bases from J; bases unmatched to any gene: 8. This CDR3 is 15 amino acids long. Germline CDR1 WSHSY, CDR2 SAAADI. This table comes from immunoSEQ multiplex PCR, and its TCRdb copy is limited to in-frame clones, with some not included. The sample lists roughly 100,000 clones; 85% to 95% were seen once. The receptor's source is a human donor who was the organ donor for an intestinal transplant. The specimen comprised unstimulated CD8+ T cells sorted from spleen or lymph node cells, sampled before transplant. This sequence joins TRBV10-2 and TRBJ1-2; 8 positions match TRBD1. The CDR3 nucleotides are TGCGCCAGCAGTGTCCGGGACAGGTTCGTCTATGGCTACACCTTC. Translating it yields CASSVRDRFVYGYTF.